The present TCR beta chain was sequenced within a study of T cell responses to AZD1222 COVID-19 vaccine. Assay: immunoSEQ multiplex PCR; the TCRdb copy retains only in-frame clones and omits some. The data show roughly 150,000 clones, about 89% seen once. The ends were cut back, 0 bases at V and 0 bases at J, with 12 bases in the middle. Germline CDR1 LNHNV, CDR2 YYDKDF (reference sequence). The CDR3 is 17 amino acids. The V gene is TRBV15, the J gene TRBJ1-3; no clear D gene. The material was peripheral blood, obtained 28 days after the second AZD1222 dose. The TCR originated in an adult who received the AZD1222 COVID-19 vaccine. CDR3 sequence (DNA): TGTGCCACCAGCAGAGACCTGGGAATCATCTCTGGAAACACCATATATTTT. Protein: CATSRDLGIISGNTIYF.